The 29 T cell receptor beta chains below come from one sample, sequenced in a study of spatial heterogeneity in lung cancer. TCRdb used MiXCR to reprocess the 5' RACE reads, holding one entry per CDR3 protein. This sample has 12,000 to 15,000 distinct CDR3 sequences, with approximately 10% found just once. Time point of the sample: sample taken at primary tumor resection. Tumor, nontumor lung or frozen PBMC supplied whole RNA, sequenced without sorting. The material sequenced was PBMCs, taken at surgery. These receptors came from a female donor with early-stage non-small cell lung cancer.

The gene calls are TRBV5-5 and TRBJ1-5, with D possibly matching TRBD1 (6 bases). From germline, CDR1 is SGHKS and CDR2 YYEKEE (reference sequence). V shed 4 bases and J shed 4 bases, with 21 bases lying between them. This CDR3 contains 17 residues. CDR3: CASSPLGGTRRNQPQHF. CDR3 DNA sequence: TGTGCCAGCAGCCCACTTGGGGGGACACGCAGGAATCAGCCCCAGCATTTT.

This clonotype was counted many times. J is TRBJ2-5 and V is TRBV3-1; 9 bases fit TRBD1. Germline assignment: CDR1 LGHDT and CDR2 YNNKEL (reference sequence). The junction had 13 bases not matched to a gene; V was cut back by 2 bases and J by 6 bases. This CDR3 contains 17 residues. The CDR3 DNA reads as TGTGCCAGCAGCCAAAAGGGACAGGGCCCTAGGGTGAAGACCCAGTACTTC. Amino acid sequence: CASSQKGQGPRVKTQYF.

The sample holds many counts of this clonotype. The chain employs TRBV7-9 and TRBJ1-1, with a tentative D call TRBD1 (6 bases). V lost 5 bases, J lost 4 bases, and 23 bases lay in between. Germline CDR1 SEHNR, CDR2 FQNEAQ (reference sequence). This CDR3 comprises 17 residues. CDR3 coding DNA: TGTGCCAGCAGCCTAGGCGGGGGGCGGTCTGCGGGCACTGAAGCTTTCTTT. It translates to CASSLGGGRSAGTEAFF.

The chain recombines TRBV10-3 with TRBJ1-2; D gene unclear. Germline assignment: CDR1 ENHRY and CDR2 SYGVKD. V was cut by 3 bases and J by 6 bases, with 14 bases left in between. There are 14 residues in the CDR3. For the CDR3, the DNA is TGTGCCATCAGTGACATACGCGGAGGTGATGGCTACACCTTC. Translating gives CAISDIRGGDGYTF.

This clonotype was found many times. The CDR3 DNA reads as TGCAGTGCTAGAGATTCGGGGGCTAACTCTGGAAACACCATATATTTT. Protein: CSARDSGANSGNTIYF. The gene calls are TRBV20-1 and TRBJ1-3, with a tentative D call TRBD1 (6 bases). Germline V gene lookup returns CDR1 DFQATT and CDR2 SNEGSKA (reference sequence). Trimming removed 0 bases from V and 0 bases from J, with 12 bases in between. The CDR3 has 16 amino acids.

J is TRBJ1-3 and V is TRBV12-3 or TRBV12-4; 7 nucleotides line up with TRBD1. The length of the CDR3 is 16 residues. The junction had 10 bases not matched to a gene; V was cut back by 5 bases and J by 3 bases. The CDR3 DNA is TGTGCCAGCAGTGTGATAGGAGGGGGCCGTGGAAACACCATATATTTT. Amino acid sequence: CASSVIGGGRGNTIYF.

Points on this clonotype: This could be a read error, since a much larger clone is one nucleotide away. V is TRBV12-3 or TRBV12-4 and J is TRBJ2-1; maybe TRBD1 (5 bases). Trimming shortened V by 2 bases and J by 5 bases, and 19 bases separated the two germline ends. The CDR3 covers 17 residues. The CDR3 DNA sequence: TGTGCCAGCAGTTTAAGGGTCGGTTTGGGGCGGCACAATGAGCAGTTCTTC. It is translated as CASSLRVGLGRHNEQFF.

The sample holds a few counts of this clonotype. The chain uses TRBV30 and TRBJ2-1, with 12 bases that match TRBD2. The CDR3 runs to 12 residues. In germline, CDR1 is GTSNPN, CDR2 SVGIG (reference sequence). Trimming removed 4 bases from V and 13 bases from J; junction bases left unmatched: 5. CDR3 sequence reads: CAWKGLAGFQFF. The DNA for the CDR3 is TGTGCCTGGAAAGGACTAGCGGGGTTTCAGTTCTTC.

The chain links TRBV2 to TRBJ2-1; D unresolved. The CDR3 runs 14 residues. Germline-derived CDR1 and CDR2 are SNHLY and FYNNEI. Trimming pared 4 bases from V and 5 bases from J, leaving 12 bases between. The CDR3 sequence: CASSVEARDNEQFF. The CDR3 nucleotides are TGTGCCAGCAGTGTAGAGGCCCGGGACAATGAGCAGTTCTTC. The full variable domain, in which reference TRBV2 and TRBJ2-1 provide the parts outside the CDR3, is EPEVTQTPSHQVTQMGQEVILRCVPISNHLYFYWYRQILGQKVEFLVSFYNNEISEKSEIFDDQFSVERPDGSNFTLKIRSTKLEDSAMYFCASSVEARDNEQFFGPGTRLTVL.

This clonotype was observed many times. The chain combines TRBV11-2 with TRBJ2-5; D remains ambiguous. V lost 0 bases and J lost 2, with 10 bases in between. The germline gives CDR1 SGHAT, CDR2 FQNNGV. The CDR3 length is 15 residues. This chain's CDR3 is CASSLEATEQETQYF. The CDR3 DNA is TGTGCCAGCAGCTTAGAAGCTACAGAGCAAGAGACCCAGTACTTC.

As regards this clonotype: Being one base from a much bigger clone, this may be a read error. The genes are TRBV20-1 and TRBJ1-1; 8 nucleotides match TRBD1. CDR1 is DFQATT and CDR2 is SNEGSKA in the germline V gene (reference sequence). The CDR3 is made up of 10 amino acids. CDR3 amino acids: CSMGTGEALF. The CDR3 coding sequence is TGCAGTATGGGGACAGGTGAAGCTCTCTTT.

A few counts support this clonotype. A much larger clone differs from this one at a single base, so this may be a read error. This sequence joins TRBV20-1 and TRBJ2-7; 9 bases line up with TRBD1. There are 14 residues in the CDR3. The V segment lost 7 bases and the J segment 6 bases; nucleotides outside the gene matches: 13. Germline CDR1 DFQATT, CDR2 SNEGSKA (reference sequence). The CDR3 loop reads CSVGRRDRAGEQYF. In DNA, the CDR3 is TGCAGTGTCGGACGCCGGGACAGGGCTGGCGAGCAGTACTTC.

This clonotype occurred a few times. This rearrangement joins TRBV19 to TRBJ2-2, with 8 bases that match TRBD1. With V trimmed by 5 bases and J by 6 bases, 5 bases remained unmatched. Germline V lookup: CDR1 LNHDA, CDR2 SQIVND (reference sequence). The length of the CDR3 is 14 residues. Here the CDR3 DNA reads TGTGCCAGTAGTGTGGACAGGGCTGCCGGGGAGCTGTTTTTT. Its translation: CASSVDRAAGELFF.

At least ten counts were recorded for this clonotype. The V call is TRBV7-9, the J call TRBJ1-4; D is possibly TRBD1 (5 bases). There are 13 residues in the CDR3. Trimming stripped 4 bases from V and 7 bases from J, with 10 bases between. Germline CDR1 is SEHNR and CDR2 is FQNEAQ (reference sequence). CDR3: CASSSPGVEKLFF. Here the CDR3 DNA reads TGTGCCAGCAGCTCTCCGGGGGTTGAAAAACTGTTTTTT.

This clonotype was seen many times. The V and J genes are TRBV5-4 and TRBJ2-5; D may be TRBD1 (6 bases). From germline, CDR1 is SGHNT and CDR2 YYREEE (reference sequence). CDR3 size: 14 residues. V gave up 3 bases and J gave up 1 base, with 10 bases separating them. The CDR3 reads CASSSGHSQETQYF. The CDR3 DNA follows: TGTGCCAGCAGCTCGGGACATAGCCAAGAGACCCAGTACTTC. Full variable domain (rest looked up from reference TRBV5-4 and TRBJ2-5): ETGVTQSPTHLIKTRGQQVTLRCSSQSGHNTVSWYQQALGQGPQFIFQYYREEENGRGNFPPRFSGLQFPNYSSELNVNALELDDSALYLCASSSGHSQETQYFGPGTRLLVL.

This clonotype has a count of ten or more. The chain joins TRBV12-3 or TRBV12-4 to TRBJ1-2; 7 nucleotides agree with TRBD1. V was clipped by 6 bases and J by 5 bases; unmatched bases: 6. This CDR3 has 13 residues. The CDR3 coding sequence is TGTGCCAGCAGCAAGGGGACAGATTATGGCTACACCTTC. Protein sequence: CASSKGTDYGYTF.

This clonotype was found many times. The chain joins TRBV6-1 to TRBJ1-2, with D maybe TRBD1 (5 bases). Looked up from germline, CDR1 is MNHNS and CDR2 is SASEGT. The CDR3 is made up of 16 amino acids. V lost 9 bases to trimming and J lost 8 bases, with 28 bases between them. CDR3 sequence (DNA): TGTGCCAGTGTAAGGGGTTGGGGAGTCCTCTATGAAGGCTACACCTTC. It specifies CASVRGWGVLYEGYTF.

This clonotype has only a few counts. The chain couples TRBV6-2 or TRBV6-3 to TRBJ1-1; a possible D gene is TRBD1 (5 bases). The CDR3 has 15 amino acids. CDR1 is MNHEY and CDR2 is SVGEGT in the germline V gene. Trimming took 7 bases from V and 5 from J, leaving 20 bases between them. The CDR3 reads CASTHPRAGRTEAFF. The CDR3 nucleotides read TGTGCCAGCACCCACCCCAGGGCCGGGAGGACTGAAGCTTTCTTT.

The rearrangement joins TRBV29-1 to TRBJ2-1; D is ambiguous. V gave up 6 bases and J gave up 7 bases, with 13 bases separating them. Germline V gene data show CDR1 as SQVTM and CDR2 as ANQGSEA. The CDR3 loop spans 12 amino acids. CDR3 loop: CSVPNRRNEQFF. CDR3 bases: TGCAGCGTCCCGAACAGAAGGAATGAGCAGTTCTTC.

With respect to this clonotype: It may be a read error: a sequence one base away is much more abundant. The chain combines TRBV11-2 with TRBJ2-7, with D possibly being TRBD2 (5 bases). The CDR3 runs 13 residues. CDR1 and CDR2 from the germline V gene are SGHAT and FQNNGV. This chain's CDR3 is CAGSLSSPYEQYF. CDR3 DNA sequence: TGTGCCGGCAGCCTCTCTAGCCCCTACGAGCAGTACTTC.

Many counts were recorded for this clonotype. This CDR3 reads CATSRTGSSYEQYF. Here the CDR3 DNA reads TGTGCCACCAGCAGGACAGGGAGCTCCTACGAGCAGTACTTC. J is TRBJ2-7 and V is TRBV15; 7 nucleotides align to TRBD1. CDR1 is LNHNV and CDR2 is YYDKDF in the germline V gene (reference sequence). The CDR3 runs 14 residues. With V trimmed by 3 bases and J by 0 bases, 2 bases remained unmatched.

Ten or more counts support this clonotype. V is TRBV11-1 and J is TRBJ2-7; D is unresolved. V was cut by 2 bases and J by 2 bases, with 1 base left in between. CDR1 is SGHAT and CDR2 is FQDESV in the germline V gene (reference sequence). The CDR3 loop spans 11 amino acids. The CDR3 DNA is TGTGCCAGCAGCTTAACCTACGAGCAGTACTTC. It specifies CASSLTYEQYF.

Only a few counts were recorded for this clonotype. This sequence joins TRBV7-2 and TRBJ2-7; TRBD1 matches at 7 bases. Trimming removed 0 bases from V and 2 bases from J; junction bases left unmatched: 10. The CDR3 spans 17 residues. In germline, CDR1 is SGHTA, CDR2 FQGNSA. CDR3 bases: TGTGCCAGCAGCTTAGCATCCGGGACAGCTCTCACCTACGAGCAGTACTTC. Protein sequence: CASSLASGTALTYEQYF.

This chain uses TRBV12-3 or TRBV12-4 with TRBJ1-6; 7 nucleotides align to TRBD1. J gave up 7 bases and V 2 bases, and 2 bases lay outside the gene matches. There are 14 residues in the CDR3. The CDR3 bases are TGTGCCAGCAGTTTACCAGGGGGGAATTCACCCCTCCACTTT. Its protein product is CASSLPGGNSPLHF.

The J gene is TRBJ2-3, the V gene TRBV13, with TRBD2 matching 8 bases. V lost 3 bases and J lost 5; bases outside the gene matches: 10. Per the germline V gene, CDR1 is PRHDT and CDR2 is FYEKMQ (reference sequence). The CDR3 has 16 residues. Here the CDR3 DNA reads TGTGCCAGCAGCTTCACCGGTAGCGGGAAACAAGATACGCAGTATTTT. It yields the protein CASSFTGSGKQDTQYF.

This clonotype was counted ten times or more. The chain uses TRBV28 and TRBJ2-1, with 13 bases identical to TRBD2. CDR1 and CDR2 from the germline V gene are MDHEN and SYDVKM. Trimming cost V 4 bases and J 10 bases; bases outside gene matches: 16. The CDR3 consists of 18 residues. The CDR3 nucleotides read TGTGCCAGCAGTTCCCCGAGGACTAGCGGGGGCCGTAAAAGGGAGCAGTTCTTC. This sequence encodes CASSSPRTSGGRKREQFF.

In its sample, this clonotype was seen many times. The genes are TRBV3-1 and TRBJ2-4, with 8 bases identical to TRBD2. This CDR3 is 16 amino acids long. CDR1 and CDR2 from the germline V gene are LGHDT and YNNKEL (reference sequence). V gave up 2 bases and J gave up 6 bases; unmatched junction bases: 9. CDR3 amino acids: CASSQRIASGGNIQYF. The CDR3 DNA follows: TGTGCCAGCAGCCAAAGAATTGCCAGCGGGGGAAACATTCAGTACTTC.

By frequency in the sample, this clonotype is medium-sized (0.01 to 0.1%). The V call is TRBV9, the J call TRBJ2-3; TRBD2 aligns across 8 bases. The CDR3 runs to 16 residues. The germline V gene encodes CDR1 SGDLS and CDR2 YYNGEE. V lost 2 bases and J lost 4; bases outside the gene matches: 9. For the CDR3, the DNA is TGTGCCAGCAGCGTCGGACGGGGGGGCCGGGCAGATACGCAGTATTTT. Protein sequence: CASSVGRGGRADTQYF.

The sample holds many counts of this clonotype. The chain joins TRBV13 to TRBJ2-7, with TRBD2 identical over 12 bases. This CDR3 is 15 amino acids long. The V segment lost 5 bases and the J segment 5 bases; nucleotides outside the gene matches: 7. Looked up from germline, CDR1 is PRHDT and CDR2 is FYEKMQ (reference sequence). CDR3 region: CASSPGTSGWDEQYF. DNA for the CDR3: TGTGCCAGCAGCCCGGGGACTAGCGGGTGGGACGAGCAGTACTTC.